The rows below give T cell receptor beta chains drawn from one sample of a study of T-cell memory formation after mild COVID-19. MiXCR, applied by TCRdb to the 5' RACE reads, yields one record per CDR3 protein. This sample has roughly 70,000 distinct CDR3 sequences, with about a sixth found just once. Material for sequencing was PBMCs or a T cell subset sorted from them (not recorded which). The receptors originated from an adult woman who had mild COVID-19 (a few samples of this study predate the infection). Cell type and time point are not known. Each CDR3 is given with its conserved first and last residue. The D gene is left open where the match is weak. Clone sizes are given selectively: once, few, many, or a class where the clone is expanded.

v_gene,d_gene,j_gene,abundance,CDR3aa,CDR3nt
TRBV5-1,-,TRBJ2-1,-,CASRRGNNEQFF,TGCGCCAGCAGGAGAGGGAACAATGAGCAGTTCTTC
TRBV4-3,TRBD1,TRBJ1-1,few,CASSQDRGFRDTEAFF,TGCGCCAGCAGCCAGGACAGGGGTTTTCGGGACACTGAAGCTTTCTTT
TRBV7-2,TRBD1,TRBJ2-1,many,CASSSRDRGEQFF,TGTGCCAGCAGCAGCCGGGACAGGGGTGAGCAGTTCTTC
TRBV25-1,-,TRBJ1-2,-,CASSESAGNYGYTF,TGTGCCAGCAGTGAATCTGCCGGGAACTATGGCTACACCTTC
TRBV7-9,-,TRBJ2-7,many,CASSLSDSAYEQYF,TGTGCCAGCAGCTTATCGGATTCGGCCTACGAGCAGTACTTC
TRBV10-1,TRBD2,TRBJ2-3,-,CASSGGLAGGDTQYF,TGCGCCAGCAGCGGTGGACTAGCGGGGGGAGATACGCAGTATTTT
TRBV5-1,-,TRBJ2-2,few,CASSLAGYTGELFF,TGCGCCAGCAGCTTGGCGGGTTACACCGGGGAGCTGTTTTTT
TRBV7-2,-,TRBJ2-3,-,CASSLAGGMPDTQYF,TGTGCCAGCAGCTTAGCGGGGGGAATGCCAGATACGCAGTATTTT
TRBV12-3/TRBV12-4,-,TRBJ1-4,-,CASSSPGRPHEKLFF,TGTGCCAGCAGTTCACCGGGGCGACCACATGAAAAACTGTTTTTT
TRBV14,TRBD1,TRBJ2-5,few,CASSPYWTGEETQYF,TGTGCCAGCAGCCCCTACTGGACAGGGGAAGAGACCCAGTACTTC
TRBV5-1,TRBD1,TRBJ1-1,-,CASSWGKRTGLPNTEAFF,TGCGCCAGCAGCTGGGGAAAAAGGACAGGTTTACCGAACACTGAAGCTTTCTTT
TRBV11-3,TRBD1,TRBJ2-1,-,CASSLSRGRAVYNEQFF,TGTGCCAGCAGCCTCTCGAGGGGGCGGGCAGTCTACAATGAGCAGTTCTTC
TRBV2,-,TRBJ1-5,-,CASSEGGINQPQHF,TGTGCCAGCAGTGAAGGGGGGATCAATCAGCCCCAGCATTTT
TRBV7-6,TRBD1,TRBJ2-7,-,CASSLGTGNYYEQYF,TGTGCCAGCAGCCTTGGGACAGGGAACTACTACGAGCAGTACTTC
TRBV7-6,-,TRBJ2-2,few,CASSLWAGELFF,TGTGCCAGCAGCTTATGGGCCGGGGAGCTGTTTTTT
TRBV6-5,-,TRBJ2-2,few,CASSYSNSPGRVGTGELFF,TGTGCCAGCAGTTACTCGAACTCCCCTGGCAGGGTTGGCACCGGGGAGCTGTTTTTT
TRBV11-2,-,TRBJ2-5,many,CASSFQVQETQYF,TGTGCCAGCAGCTTCCAGGTCCAAGAGACCCAGTACTTC
TRBV7-9,-,TRBJ1-2,-,CASSLLLDDYGYTF,TGTGCCAGCAGCTTACTTCTGGACGACTATGGCTACACCTTC
TRBV30,TRBD2,TRBJ2-5,few,CAWSVGGSETQYF,TGTGCCTGGAGTGTGGGCGGGAGTGAGACCCAGTACTTC
TRBV27,-,TRBJ2-5,-,CASSHLGLGETQYF,TGTGCCAGCAGTCACCTAGGTTTGGGCGAGACCCAGTACTTC
TRBV3-1,TRBD1,TRBJ2-1,few,CASSRALTGVPEQFF,TGTGCCAGCAGCCGAGCGTTGACAGGGGTTCCTGAGCAGTTCTTC
TRBV20-1,TRBD1,TRBJ2-3,-,CSDHRADRAQYF,TGCAGCGACCACCGGGCGGACAGGGCGCAGTATTTT
TRBV5-1,-,TRBJ2-1,few,CASSFAEGWNEQFF,TGCGCCAGCAGCTTCGCGGAAGGGTGGAATGAGCAGTTCTTC